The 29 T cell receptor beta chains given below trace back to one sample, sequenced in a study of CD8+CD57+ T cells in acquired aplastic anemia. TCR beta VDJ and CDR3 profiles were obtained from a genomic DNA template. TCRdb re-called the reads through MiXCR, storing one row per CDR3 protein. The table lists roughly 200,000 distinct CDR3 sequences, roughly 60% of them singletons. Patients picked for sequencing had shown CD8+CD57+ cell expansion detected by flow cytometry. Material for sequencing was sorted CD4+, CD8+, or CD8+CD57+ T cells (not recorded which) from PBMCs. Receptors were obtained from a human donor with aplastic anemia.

The CDR3, as DNA: TGTGCCAGCAGCTACCTTGACTTTAATTCACCCCTCCACTTT. Encoded protein: CASSYLDFNSPLHF. This chain connects TRBV7-2 to TRBJ1-6; D ambiguous. CDR1 and CDR2 from the germline V gene are SGHTA and FQGNSA. The CDR3 sequence is 14 residues long. V was cut by 4 bases and J by 6 bases, with 10 bases left in between.

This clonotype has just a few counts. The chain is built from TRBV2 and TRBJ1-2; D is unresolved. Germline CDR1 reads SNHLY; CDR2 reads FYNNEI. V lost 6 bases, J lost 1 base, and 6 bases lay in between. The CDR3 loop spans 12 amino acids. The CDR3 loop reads CASSGINYGYTF. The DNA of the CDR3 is TGTGCCAGCAGCGGAATTAACTATGGCTACACCTTC. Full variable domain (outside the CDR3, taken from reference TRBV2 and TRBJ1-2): EPEVTQTPSHQVTQMGQEVILRCVPISNHLYFYWYRQILGQKVEFLVSFYNNEISEKSEIFDDQFSVERPDGSNFTLKIRSTKLEDSAMYFCASSGINYGYTFGSGTRLTVV.

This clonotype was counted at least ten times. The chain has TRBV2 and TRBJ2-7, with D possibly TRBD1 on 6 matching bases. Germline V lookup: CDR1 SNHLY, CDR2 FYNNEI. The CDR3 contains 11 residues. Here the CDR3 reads CATGSVYEQYF. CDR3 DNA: TGTGCGACAGGTAGTGTCTACGAGCAGTACTTC.

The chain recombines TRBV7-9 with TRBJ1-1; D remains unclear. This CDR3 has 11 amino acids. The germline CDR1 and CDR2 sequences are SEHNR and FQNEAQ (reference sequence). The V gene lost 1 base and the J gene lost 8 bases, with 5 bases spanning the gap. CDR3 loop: CASSLGREAFF. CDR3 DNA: TGTGCCAGCAGCTTAGGCAGAGAAGCTTTCTTT.

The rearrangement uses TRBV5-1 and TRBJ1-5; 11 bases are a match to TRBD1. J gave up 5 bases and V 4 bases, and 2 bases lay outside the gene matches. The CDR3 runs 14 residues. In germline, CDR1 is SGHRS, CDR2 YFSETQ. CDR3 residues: CASSLGQGDQPQHF. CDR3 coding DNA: TGCGCCAGCAGCCTGGGACAGGGGGATCAGCCCCAGCATTTT.

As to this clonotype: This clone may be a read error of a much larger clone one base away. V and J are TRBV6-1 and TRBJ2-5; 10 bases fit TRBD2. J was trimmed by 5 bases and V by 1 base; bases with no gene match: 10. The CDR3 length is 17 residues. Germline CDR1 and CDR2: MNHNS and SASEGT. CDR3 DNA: TGTGCCAGCAGTGAAGTCACTAGCGGGGAGGCCTGGGAGACCCAGTACTTC. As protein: CASSEVTSGEAWETQYF.

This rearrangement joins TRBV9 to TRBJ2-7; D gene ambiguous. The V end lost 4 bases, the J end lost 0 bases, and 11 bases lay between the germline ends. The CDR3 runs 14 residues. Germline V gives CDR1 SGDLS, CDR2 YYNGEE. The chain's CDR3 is CASSSGRASYEQYF. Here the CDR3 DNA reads TGTGCCAGCAGCTCTGGAAGAGCCTCCTACGAGCAGTACTTC. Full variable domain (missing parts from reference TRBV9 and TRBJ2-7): DSGVTQTPKHLITATGQRVTLRCSPRSGDLSVYWYQQSLDQGLQFLIQYYNGEERAKGNILERFSAQQFPDLHSELNLSSLELGDSALYFCASSSGRASYEQYFGPGTRLTVT.

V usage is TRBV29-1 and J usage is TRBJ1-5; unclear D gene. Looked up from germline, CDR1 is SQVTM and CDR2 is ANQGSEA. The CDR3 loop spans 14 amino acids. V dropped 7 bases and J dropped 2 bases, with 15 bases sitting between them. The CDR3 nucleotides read TGCAGCGCAAAGATTCCCGGGGGCAATCAGCCCCAGCATTTT. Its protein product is CSAKIPGGNQPQHF.

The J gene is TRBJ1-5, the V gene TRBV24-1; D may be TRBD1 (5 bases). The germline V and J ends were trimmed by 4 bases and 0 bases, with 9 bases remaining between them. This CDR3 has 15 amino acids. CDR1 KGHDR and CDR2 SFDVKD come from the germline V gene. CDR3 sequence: CATSDPTASNQPQHF. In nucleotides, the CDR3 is TGTGCCACCAGTGACCCGACAGCTAGCAATCAGCCCCAGCATTTT.

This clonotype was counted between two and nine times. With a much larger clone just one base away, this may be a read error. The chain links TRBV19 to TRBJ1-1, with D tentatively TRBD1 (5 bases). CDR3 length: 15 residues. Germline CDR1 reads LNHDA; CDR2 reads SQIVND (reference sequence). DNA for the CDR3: TGTGCCAGTGGTATAGTGTACGGGGGTTCGACTGAAGCTTTCTTT. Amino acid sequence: CASGIVYGGSTEAFF.

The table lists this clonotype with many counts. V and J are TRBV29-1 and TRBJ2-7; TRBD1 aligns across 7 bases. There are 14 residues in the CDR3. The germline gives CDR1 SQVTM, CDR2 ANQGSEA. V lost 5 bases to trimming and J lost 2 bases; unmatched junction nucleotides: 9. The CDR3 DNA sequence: TGCAGCGTTTGGGGCACAGGGGATACCTACGAGCAGTACTTC. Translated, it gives CSVWGTGDTYEQYF.

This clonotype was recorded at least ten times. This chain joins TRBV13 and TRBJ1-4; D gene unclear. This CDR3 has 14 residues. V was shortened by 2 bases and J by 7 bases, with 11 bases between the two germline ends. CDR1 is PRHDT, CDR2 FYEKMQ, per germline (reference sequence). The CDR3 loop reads CASSLRRPSEKLFF. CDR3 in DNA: TGTGCCAGCAGCTTAAGGCGACCTTCTGAAAAACTGTTTTTT.

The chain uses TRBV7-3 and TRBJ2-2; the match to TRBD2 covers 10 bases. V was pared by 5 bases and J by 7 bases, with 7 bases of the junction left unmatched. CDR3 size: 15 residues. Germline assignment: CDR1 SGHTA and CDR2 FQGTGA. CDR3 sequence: CASSPPGTSVGELFF. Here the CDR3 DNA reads TGTGCCAGCAGCCCTCCGGGGACTAGCGTCGGGGAGCTGTTTTTT.

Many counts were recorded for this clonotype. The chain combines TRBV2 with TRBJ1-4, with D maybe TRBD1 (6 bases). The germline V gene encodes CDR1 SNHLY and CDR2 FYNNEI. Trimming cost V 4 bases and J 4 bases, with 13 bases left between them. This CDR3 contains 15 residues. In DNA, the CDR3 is TGTGCCAGCAGTGCCTCCGGACAGCTTAATGAAAAACTGTTTTTT. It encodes CASSASGQLNEKLFF.

CDR3 DNA: TGTGCCAGCAGTTCGGGGAACGACTATGGCTACACCTTC. Its protein product is CASSSGNDYGYTF. The chain uses TRBV13 and TRBJ1-2; D not resolved. Trimming cost V 6 bases and J 3 bases, with 11 bases left between them. Germline lookup yields CDR1 PRHDT and CDR2 FYEKMQ (reference sequence). The CDR3 runs to 13 residues.

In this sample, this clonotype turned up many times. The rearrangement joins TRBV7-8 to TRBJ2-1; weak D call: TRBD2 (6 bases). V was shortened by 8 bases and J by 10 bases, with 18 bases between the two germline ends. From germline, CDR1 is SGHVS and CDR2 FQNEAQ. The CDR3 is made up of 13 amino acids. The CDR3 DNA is TGTGCCAGCGCGGGCGGGGAACCCAGGGAGCAGTTCTTC. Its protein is CASAGGEPREQFF.

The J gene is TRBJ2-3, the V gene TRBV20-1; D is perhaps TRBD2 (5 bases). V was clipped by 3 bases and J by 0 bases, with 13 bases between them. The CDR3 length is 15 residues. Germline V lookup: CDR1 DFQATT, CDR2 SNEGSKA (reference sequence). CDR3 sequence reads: CSASGLRVSTDTQYF. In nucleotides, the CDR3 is TGCAGTGCTAGTGGGTTGCGGGTTAGCACAGATACGCAGTATTTT.

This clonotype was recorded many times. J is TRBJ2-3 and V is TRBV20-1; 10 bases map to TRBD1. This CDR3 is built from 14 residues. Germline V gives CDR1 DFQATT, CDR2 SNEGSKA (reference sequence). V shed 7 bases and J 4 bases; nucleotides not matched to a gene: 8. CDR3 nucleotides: TGCAGTGGGGTTTGGACAGGGGGATCAGATACGCAGTATTTT. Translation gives CSGVWTGGSDTQYF.

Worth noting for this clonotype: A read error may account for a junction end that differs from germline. CDR3: CASSVTQGFFGYTF. The DNA of the CDR3 is TGCGCCAGCAGCGTCACACAGGGATTCTTCGGCTACACCTTC. This chain links TRBV7-2 with TRBJ1-2; the D gene is possibly TRBD1 (6 bases). CDR1 SGHTA and CDR2 FQGNSA come from the germline V gene. This CDR3 has 14 amino acids.

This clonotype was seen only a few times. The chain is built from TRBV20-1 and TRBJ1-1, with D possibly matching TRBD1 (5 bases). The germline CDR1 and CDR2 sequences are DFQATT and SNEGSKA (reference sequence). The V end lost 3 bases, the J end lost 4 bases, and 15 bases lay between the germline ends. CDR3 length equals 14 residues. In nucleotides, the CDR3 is TGCAGTGCTAGTTACTCAGGGAGGAGCACTGAAGCTTTCTTT. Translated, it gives CSASYSGRSTEAFF.

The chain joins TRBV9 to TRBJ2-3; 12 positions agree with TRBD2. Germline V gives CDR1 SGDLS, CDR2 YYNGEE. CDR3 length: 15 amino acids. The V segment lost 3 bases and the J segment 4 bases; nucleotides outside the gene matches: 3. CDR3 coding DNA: TGTGCCAGCAGCGCTAGCGGGAGGGGGGCAGATACGCAGTATTTT. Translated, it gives CASSASGRGADTQYF.

The CDR3: CASSPEQGVYGYTF. CDR3 sequence (DNA): TGTGCCAGCAGCCCAGAGCAGGGTGTTTATGGCTACACCTTC. This sequence joins TRBV11-2 and TRBJ1-2; weak D call: TRBD1 (5 bases). This CDR3 spans 14 amino acids. V was shortened by 5 bases and J by 5 bases, with 15 bases between the two germline ends. The germline V gene has CDR1 SGHAT and CDR2 FQNNGV.

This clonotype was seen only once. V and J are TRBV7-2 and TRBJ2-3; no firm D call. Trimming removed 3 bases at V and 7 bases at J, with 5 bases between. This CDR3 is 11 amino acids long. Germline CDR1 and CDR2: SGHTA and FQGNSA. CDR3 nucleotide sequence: TGTGCCAGCAGCTTCCGTAATACGCAGTATTTT. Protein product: CASSFRNTQYF.

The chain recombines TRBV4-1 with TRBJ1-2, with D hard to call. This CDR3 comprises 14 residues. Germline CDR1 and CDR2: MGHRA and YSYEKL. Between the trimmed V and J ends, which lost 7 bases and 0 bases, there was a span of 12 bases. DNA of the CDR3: TGCGCCAGCAAGAACCGCGTAGCTAACTATGGCTACACCTTC. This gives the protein CASKNRVANYGYTF.

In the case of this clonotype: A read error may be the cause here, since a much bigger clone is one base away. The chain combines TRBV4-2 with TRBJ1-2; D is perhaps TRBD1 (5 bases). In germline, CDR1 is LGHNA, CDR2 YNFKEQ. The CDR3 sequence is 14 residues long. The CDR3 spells CTSSSPGRPLGYTF. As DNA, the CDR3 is TGTACCAGCAGTTCTCCGGGACGGCCCCTAGGCTACACCTTC.

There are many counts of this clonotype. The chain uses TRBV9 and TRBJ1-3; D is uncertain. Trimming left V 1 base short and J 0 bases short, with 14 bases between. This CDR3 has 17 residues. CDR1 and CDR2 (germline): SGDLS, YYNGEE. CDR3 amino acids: CASSVTSKIVSGNTIYF. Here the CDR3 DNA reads TGTGCCAGCAGCGTAACCTCTAAGATCGTCTCTGGAAACACCATATATTTT.

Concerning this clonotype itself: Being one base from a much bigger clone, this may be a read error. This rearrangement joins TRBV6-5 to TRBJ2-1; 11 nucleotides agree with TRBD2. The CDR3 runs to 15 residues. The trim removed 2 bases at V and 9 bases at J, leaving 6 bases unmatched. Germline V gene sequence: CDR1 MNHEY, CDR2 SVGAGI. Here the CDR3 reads CASSYGASGGSEQFF. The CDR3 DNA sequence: TGTGCCAGCAGTTACGGGGCTAGCGGGGGGTCTGAGCAGTTCTTC.

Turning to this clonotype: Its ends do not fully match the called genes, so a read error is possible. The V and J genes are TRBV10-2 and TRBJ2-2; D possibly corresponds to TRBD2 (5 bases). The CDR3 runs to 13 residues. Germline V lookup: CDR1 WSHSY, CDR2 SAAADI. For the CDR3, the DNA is TGCGCCAGCAGTGGAACTAGTACCGGGGAGCTGCTTTTT. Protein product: CASSGTSTGELLF.

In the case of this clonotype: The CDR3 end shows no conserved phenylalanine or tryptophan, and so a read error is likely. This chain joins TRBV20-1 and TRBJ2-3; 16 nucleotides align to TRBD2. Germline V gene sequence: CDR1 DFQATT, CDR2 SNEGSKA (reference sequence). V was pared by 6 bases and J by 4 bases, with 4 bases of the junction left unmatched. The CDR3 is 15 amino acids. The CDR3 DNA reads TGCAGTGCGCTGGGACTAGCGGGGGGGCCAGATACGCAGTATTCT. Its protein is CSALGLAGGPDTQYS.